A single sample is the source of the 23 T cell receptor beta chains below, sequenced in a study of T cell responses to AZD1222 COVID-19 vaccine. Profiling relied on immunoSEQ multiplex PCR, and the TCRdb table lists in-frame clones only, not all of them. The sample includes tens of thousands of clones, about 85% of them seen just once. The starting material was peripheral blood, obtained 28 days after the second AZD1222 dose. The receptors shown here come from an adult who received the AZD1222 COVID-19 vaccine.

This clone counts as medium-sized. The CDR3 bases are TGTGCCAGCAGCGCGGACAGGGAATCAGATACGCAGTATTTT. This encodes CASSADRESDTQYF. V is TRBV6-4 and J is TRBJ2-3; 8 bases line up with TRBD1. Per the germline V gene, CDR1 is MRHNA and CDR2 is SNTAGT. V lost 6 bases and J lost 4; bases outside the gene matches: 6. The CDR3 has 14 amino acids.

This clone was seen a single time. The chain links TRBV18 to TRBJ1-6; 7 nucleotides agree with TRBD1. From germline, CDR1 is KGHSH and CDR2 LQKENI. This CDR3 spans 13 amino acids. V was clipped by 2 bases and J by 8 bases; unmatched bases: 0. The CDR3, as DNA: TGTGCCAGCTCACCAGGGACAGATTCACCCCTCCACTTT. Its protein is CASSPGTDSPLHF. Full variable domain (remainder filled in from reference TRBV18 and TRBJ1-6): NAGVMQNPRHLVRRRGQEARLRCSPMKGHSHVYWYRQLPEEGLKFMVYLQKENIIDESGMPKERFSAEFPKEGPSILRIQQVVRGDSAAYFCASSPGTDSPLHFGNGTRLTVT.

In its sample, this clone was seen once. The chain couples TRBV18 to TRBJ2-1; either TRBD1 or TRBD2 may supply D (5 bases each). This CDR3 is 12 amino acids long. Deletions cut 4 bases from V and 15 bases from J, with 16 bases between. The germline CDR1 and CDR2 sequences are KGHSH and LQKENI. As DNA, the CDR3 is TGTGCCAGCTCACAAAGAAGGGGAGCGTCGTTCTTC. This encodes CASSQRRGASFF.

The V gene is TRBV7-9, the J gene TRBJ2-2, with TRBD2 matching 12 bases. The junction had 3 bases not matched to a gene; V was cut back by 5 bases and J by 2 bases. Germline V lookup: CDR1 SEHNR, CDR2 FQNEAQ (reference sequence). This CDR3 has 16 residues. For the CDR3, the DNA is TGTGCCAGCAGCAGGACTAGCGGGATAAACACCGGGGAGCTGTTTTTT. Its translation is CASSRTSGINTGELFF.

The CDR3 sequence is CASRGQGGDQPQHF. The CDR3 bases are TGTGCCAGCCGAGGACAGGGGGGGGATCAGCCCCAGCATTTT. This chain uses TRBV28 with TRBJ1-5; 10 nucleotides line up with TRBD1. Germline loops: CDR1 MDHEN, CDR2 SYDVKM. Germline trimming cut 8 bases from V and 5 bases from J; bases unmatched to any gene: 6. The CDR3 covers 14 residues.

The rearrangement joins TRBV4-1 to TRBJ2-3; TRBD2 matches 12 bases. The CDR3 sequence is 16 residues long. The germline CDR1 and CDR2 sequences are MGHRA and YSYEKL. V shed 4 bases and J 8 bases; nucleotides not matched to a gene: 10. CDR3 amino acids: CASSPRTSGKERTQYF. The CDR3 DNA reads TGCGCCAGCAGCCCCCGGACTAGCGGGAAAGAGCGTACGCAGTATTTT.

The chain employs TRBV18 and TRBJ2-3; D possibly corresponds to TRBD1 (5 bases). From germline, CDR1 is KGHSH and CDR2 LQKENI. Trimming left V 4 bases short and J 2 bases short, with 16 bases between. CDR3 length: 16 amino acids. The CDR3 sequence is CASSQSWGGITDTQYF. CDR3 in DNA: TGTGCCAGCTCACAATCCTGGGGCGGCATCACAGATACGCAGTATTTT.

This chain connects TRBV19 to TRBJ2-2, with TRBD2 identical over 12 bases. Germline V gene sequence: CDR1 LNHDA, CDR2 SQIVND (reference sequence). The CDR3 length is 15 residues. V lost 11 bases, J lost 5 bases, and 9 bases stayed unmatched. CDR3 nucleotides: TGTGCCTCCCAGCCAGGACTAGCGGGAACCGGGGAGCTGTTTTTT. It codes for CASQPGLAGTGELFF. Supplemented by reference TRBV19 and TRBJ2-2, the full variable domain reads DGGITQSPKYLFRKEGQNVTLSCEQNLNHDAMYWYRQDPGQGLRLIYYSQIVNDFQKGDIAEGYSVSREKKESFPLTVTSAQKNPTAFYLCASQPGLAGTGELFFGEGSRLTVL.

This chain joins TRBV5-1 and TRBJ2-7, with TRBD2 matching 12 bases. CDR1 is SGHRS and CDR2 is YFSETQ in the germline V gene. The CDR3 loop spans 16 amino acids. The junction had 9 bases not matched to a gene; V was cut back by 3 bases and J by 5 bases. CDR3 in amino acids: CASSSTSGSRAHEQYF. The CDR3 nucleotides are TGCGCCAGCAGCTCGACTAGCGGGAGTCGCGCCCACGAGCAGTACTTC.

This clone occurred a few times. The rearrangement uses TRBV5-1 and TRBJ2-1; D is unclear. V lost 4 bases and J lost 7, with 12 bases in between. The germline CDR1 and CDR2 sequences are SGHRS and YFSETQ. The CDR3 runs to 13 residues. Here the CDR3 DNA reads TGCGCCAGCAGCCCGGCGGTGCGGAATGAGCAGTTCTTC. This gives the protein CASSPAVRNEQFF.

This clone has a handful of counts. The chain is built from TRBV6-6 and TRBJ1-4; possible D gene TRBD1, 5 bases. CDR1 is MNHNY and CDR2 is SVGAGI in the germline V gene (reference sequence). CDR3 length: 15 amino acids. The ends were cut back, 6 bases at V and 7 bases at J, with 18 bases in the middle. The CDR3 DNA reads TGTGCCAGCAGAAACGACCTGGGGGAGGCTGAAAAACTGTTTTTT. Its protein is CASRNDLGEAEKLFF.

The rearrangement links TRBV4-1 to TRBJ2-1; 8 nucleotides align to TRBD2. The germline gives CDR1 MGHRA, CDR2 YSYEKL. There are 16 residues in the CDR3. V was clipped by 1 base and J by 5 bases; unmatched bases: 7. The CDR3 region is CASSQGPLREDNEQFF. Written as DNA, the CDR3 is TGCGCCAGCAGCCAAGGGCCTTTGCGGGAGGACAATGAGCAGTTCTTC.

The chain links TRBV6-1 to TRBJ1-2; no reliable D call. This CDR3 has 12 amino acids. From germline, CDR1 is MNHNS and CDR2 SASEGT. Trimming shortened V by 1 base and J by 8 bases, and 8 bases separated the two germline ends. Here the CDR3 reads CASSEVYWGYTF. The DNA for the CDR3 is TGTGCCAGCAGTGAAGTGTATTGGGGCTACACCTTC.

The chain links TRBV30 to TRBJ2-3; D is tentatively TRBD1 or TRBD2 (5 bases each). Deletions cut 2 bases from V and 2 bases from J, with 14 bases between. This CDR3 is 15 amino acids long. Germline V CDR1 and CDR2: GTSNPN, SVGIG (reference sequence). As DNA, the CDR3 is TGTGCCTGGAGTTCGGGGCGGCCTTCCACAGATACGCAGTATTTT. Translated: CAWSSGRPSTDTQYF.

The chain recombines TRBV24-1 with TRBJ2-2, with 10 nucleotides matching TRBD2. After removal of 4 bases from V and 4 bases from J, the junction contained 11 bases not matched to a gene. The CDR3 loop spans 18 amino acids. Per germline, CDR1 KGHDR and CDR2 SFDVKD. The CDR3 region has the DNA TGTGCCACCAGTGACTCTAACCCCCCTAGCGGGGGCACCGGGGAGCTGTTTTTT. Translated, it gives CATSDSNPPSGGTGELFF.

The chain couples TRBV27 to TRBJ2-7; D uncertain. Germline CDR1 and CDR2: MNHEY and SMNVEV (reference sequence). The CDR3 consists of 14 residues. The V end lost 2 bases, the J end lost 3 bases, and 11 bases lay between the germline ends. The CDR3 DNA follows: TGTGCCAGCAGTTTAGGGGTTACAGACTACGAGCAGTACTTC. Translation gives CASSLGVTDYEQYF.

This clone was seen a few times. The rearrangement links TRBV5-6 to TRBJ2-1, with a possible D match to TRBD1 (6 bases). Per germline, CDR1 SGHDT and CDR2 YYEEEE. CDR3 length: 13 residues. V was shortened by 5 bases and J by 3 bases, with 9 bases between the two germline ends. CDR3 loop: CASRQGGYNEQFF. The CDR3 DNA follows: TGTGCCAGCAGACAGGGTGGCTACAATGAGCAGTTCTTC.

A single count supports this clone. V and J are TRBV9 and TRBJ1-1; perhaps TRBD1 as D (6 bases). The length of the CDR3 is 15 residues. Germline V lookup: CDR1 SGDLS, CDR2 YYNGEE. Trimming took 2 bases from V and 0 from J, leaving 11 bases between them. Here the CDR3 DNA reads TGTGCCAGCAGCGTCAGGGGAAACTTGAACACTGAAGCTTTCTTT. This sequence encodes CASSVRGNLNTEAFF.

This chain uses TRBV19 with TRBJ2-7; D may match TRBD1 or TRBD2 (6 bases each). Trimming pared 6 bases from V and 9 bases from J, leaving 18 bases between. The germline gives CDR1 LNHDA, CDR2 SQIVND (reference sequence). The CDR3 consists of 13 residues. The chain's CDR3 is CASSGGPGGVQYF. In nucleotides, the CDR3 is TGTGCCAGTAGCGGGGGCCCCGGCGGGGTGCAGTACTTC.

This chain connects TRBV5-4 to TRBJ2-3, with unresolved D. Germline loops: CDR1 SGHNT, CDR2 YYREEE (reference sequence). Trimming left V 4 bases short and J 3 bases short, with 12 bases between. This CDR3 comprises 14 residues. The CDR3 sequence is CASSPKTRTDTQYF. CDR3 coding DNA: TGTGCCAGCAGCCCTAAGACAAGGACAGATACGCAGTATTTT.

This clone was found once. The rearrangement uses TRBV30 and TRBJ2-3, with 7 nucleotides matching TRBD2. This CDR3 has 13 residues. Germline V gene data show CDR1 as GTSNPN and CDR2 as SVGIG (reference sequence). V was clipped by 4 bases and J by 6 bases; unmatched bases: 7. CDR3: CAWMGGAGDTQYF. The CDR3 DNA is TGTGCCTGGATGGGCGGAGCGGGGGATACGCAGTATTTT.

V is TRBV19 and J is TRBJ2-3; 10 bases match TRBD2. The ends lost 6 bases at V and 0 bases at J; junction bases unmatched: 6. The CDR3 has 16 amino acids. Germline lookup yields CDR1 LNHDA and CDR2 SQIVND (reference sequence). The CDR3 bases are TGTGCCAGTAGAATACAACTAGCGGGGAGCACAGATACGCAGTATTTT. Its protein is CASRIQLAGSTDTQYF. The complete variable domain, with remaining parts taken from reference TRBV19 and TRBJ2-3, reads DGGITQSPKYLFRKEGQNVTLSCEQNLNHDAMYWYRQDPGQGLRLIYYSQIVNDFQKGDIAEGYSVSREKKESFPLTVTSAQKNPTAFYLCASRIQLAGSTDTQYFGPGTRLTVL.

This chain connects TRBV6-2 or TRBV6-3 to TRBJ2-2, with 15 bases aligning to TRBD2. J gave up 5 bases and V 2 bases, and 3 bases lay outside the gene matches. CDR3 length equals 17 residues. In germline, CDR1 is MNHEY, CDR2 SVGEGT. The CDR3: CASSYTGLAGGTGELFF. Written as DNA, the CDR3 is TGTGCCAGCAGTTACACGGGACTAGCGGGAGGAACCGGGGAGCTGTTTTTT.